This TCR beta chain appears in the sequencing data of a study of T cell responses to AZD1222 COVID-19 vaccine. Study findings and constraints: With dominance at 160-218 and 743-854, vaccine-associated CD4 TCRs spanned spike.

The assay was immunoSEQ multiplex PCR, and TCRdb's table has in-frame clones only and misses some. The sample lists about 170,000 clones, approximately 86% occurring once. V was cut by 0 bases and J by 10 bases, with 24 bases left in between. The germline V gene encodes CDR1 SNHLY and CDR2 FYNNEI. The CDR3 totals 17 residues. Points on this clone: Antigen specificity is unknown.

This clonotype was sampled from an adult in good health. The sample was peripheral blood, taken on day 0 of AZD1222 vaccination. This chain connects TRBV2 to TRBJ1-1; D remains unclear. CDR3 DNA sequence: TGTGCCAGCAGTGAAGCTTGGGAGAATAGGGTTGGGAGCGGAGCTTTCTTT. It yields the protein CASSEAWENRVGSGAFF. Drawing the rest from reference TRBV2 and TRBJ1-1, the complete variable domain is EPEVTQTPSHQVTQMGQEVILRCVPISNHLYFYWYRQILGQKVEFLVSFYNNEISEKSEIFDDQFSVERPDGSNFTLKIRSTKLEDSAMYFCASSEAWENRVGSGAFFGQGTRLTVV.